The clone carrying this TCR beta chain was picked up one time. The antigen remains unidentified. V shed 6 bases and J 1 base; nucleotides not matched to a gene: 13. The CDR3 totals 18 residues. The germline gives CDR1 LNHDA, CDR2 SQIVND (reference sequence). The data belong to a study of vaccination and CD4 T cells after COVID-19. Study at large: Researchers treated control cultures with a CEFX pool, an HIV-1 Nef pool, or no peptide.

Cultured CD4+ T cell DNA underwent sequencing with the Oncomine TCR Beta short-read assay. From the PCR reads, TCRdb called clonotypes with MiXCR, one entry per CDR3 protein. The sample gives about 14,000 distinct CDR3 sequences, approximately 57% of which show up once; over 12% is in the top ten. The treatment was: roughly 10-day PBMC culture with coronavirus spike peptide pools or control peptides (ViraFEST assay). ViraFEST enlarged antigen-specific T cell populations with peptide pools and afterwards sequenced TCRs. Negative selection was the method that isolated CD4+ T cells after ten to eleven days of culture.

The V call is TRBV19, the J call TRBJ1-2; TRBD1 matches 11 bases. This clonotype originated in a human donor who had recovered from COVID-19. Input material: CD4+ T cells from blood, cultured in vitro. CDR3 region: CASRAWDRGRDSNYGYTF. The CDR3 DNA sequence: TGTGCCAGTAGAGCCTGGGACAGGGGGAGAGACAGTAACTATGGCTACACCTTC.